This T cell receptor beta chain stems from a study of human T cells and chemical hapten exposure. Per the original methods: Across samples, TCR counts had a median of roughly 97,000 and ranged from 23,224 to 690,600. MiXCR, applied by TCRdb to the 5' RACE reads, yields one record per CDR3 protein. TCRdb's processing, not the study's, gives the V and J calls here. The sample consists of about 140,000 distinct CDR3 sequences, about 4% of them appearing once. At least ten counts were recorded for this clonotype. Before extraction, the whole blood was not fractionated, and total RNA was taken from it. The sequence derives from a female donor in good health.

The CDR3 is CASSLLGGTGELFF. DNA of the CDR3: TGTGCCAGCAGTCTCCTCGGGGGGACCGGGGAGCTGTTTTTT. V and J are TRBV12-3 or TRBV12-4 and TRBJ2-2; 7 bases agree with TRBD2. The CDR3 sequence is 14 residues long. V trimming: 5 bases; J trimming: 5 bases; junction bases outside the gene matches: 5.